This paragraph covers one TCR beta chain sequence. Its specificity is unknown. Only in-frame clones appear in the TCRdb table, and some are missing; sequencing was by immunoSEQ multiplex PCR. The profile covers under 95,000 clones, with 90% to 95% appearing a single time and 0.034% taken by the ten largest. Thymic tissue was derived from resections collected during corrective heart surgery. Congenital heart defects were the reason for the corrective surgery that the donors, healthy Finnish infants, were having. The source of the sample is a study of human thymus T cells. Study conclusions and caveats: Repertoires from thymus and blood appeared to show biased V and J gene usage.

Germline V gene sequence: CDR1 LGHNA, CDR2 YSLEER. The CDR3 has 15 residues. V was shortened by 0 bases and J by 6 bases, with 12 bases between the two germline ends. The sequenced sample consisted of thymus tissue. The gene calls are TRBV4-3 and TRBJ2-1; possible D gene TRBD2, 6 bases. The clonotype originates from a girl under three years old with a congenital heart defect but otherwise immunologically healthy. The CDR3 DNA sequence: TGCGCCAGCAGCCAAGATCGGGGGAGACCCAATGAGCAGTTCTTC. This encodes CASSQDRGRPNEQFF.